This T cell receptor (beta chain) was retrieved from a study of blood T cell repertoires in COVID-19. Study-level background: The cDNA or gDNA used as material had been derived from T cells, B-cell-depleted T cells, or PBMCs.

TCRdb keeps only in-frame clones here, not all; method: immunoSEQ multiplex PCR. Among some 180,000 clones, around 83% were seen once, and the ten largest hold roughly a fifth. This clone came up a few times. The V end lost 3 bases, the J end lost 11 bases, and 10 bases lay between the germline ends. This CDR3 spans 12 amino acids. Germline V gene lookup returns CDR1 SGHAT and CDR2 FQNNGV. The receptor was derived from a woman between 70 and 85 years old who had recovered from COVID-19. The sample consisted of peripheral blood. The chain joins TRBV11-2 to TRBJ1-4; no reliable D call. CDR3 loop: CASSLRGSKLFF. DNA of the CDR3: TGTGCCAGCAGCTTGAGAGGGTCGAAACTGTTTTTT.